This T cell receptor (beta chain) was sequenced in a study of immune characterization of retroperitoneal liposarcoma. One entry per CDR3 protein results from TCRdb running MiXCR on the PCR reads. Of under 20,000 distinct CDR3 sequences listed, 35% to 40% are singletons. Germline V gene lookup returns CDR1 MNHNS and CDR2 SASEGT. The CDR3 has 12 residues. J lost 4 bases, V lost 9 bases, and 5 bases had no gene match. This clonotype occurred many times. This sequence originates from a male donor with retroperitoneal liposarcoma. The chain has TRBV6-1 and TRBJ1-2, with TRBD1 matching 7 bases. Sequencing used blood. DNA for the CDR3: TGTGCCAGAAGGACAGGATTCTATGGCTACACCTTC. This sequence encodes CARRTGFYGYTF.